One sample yielded the 21 T cell receptor beta chains listed below, sequenced in a study of identical twins. From the 5' RACE reads, TCRdb called clonotypes with MiXCR, one entry per CDR3 protein. The table records roughly 770,000 distinct CDR3 sequences, 15% to 20% of them present only once. This same sample was also part of a study on T cells expressing NK-cell markers.

The sample was PBMCs. These receptors were collected from a young woman in good health.

This clonotype has a handful of counts. The chain joins TRBV10-3 to TRBJ2-7; 8 bases are a match to TRBD1. The CDR3 has 11 residues. Germline CDR1 ENHRY, CDR2 SYGVKD. V trimming: 6 bases; J trimming: 6 bases; junction bases outside the gene matches: 1. The CDR3 reads CAISTGGEQYF. The CDR3 bases are TGTGCCATCAGCACAGGGGGCGAGCAGTACTTC.

In this sample, this clonotype turned up once. This rearrangement joins TRBV12-5 to TRBJ2-3; D remains ambiguous. The CDR3 is 13 amino acids. Trimming shortened V by 7 bases and J by 2 bases, and 10 bases separated the two germline ends. CDR1 is LGHNT and CDR2 is FRNRAP in the germline V gene. CDR3 amino acids: CASDSRITDTQYF. The DNA for the CDR3 is TGTGCTAGTGATTCCCGAATCACAGATACGCAGTATTTT.

This clonotype was picked up a small number of times. V is TRBV6-5 and J is TRBJ2-2; D may match TRBD1 or TRBD2 (6 bases each). V was shortened by 4 bases and J by 7 bases, with 16 bases between the two germline ends. This CDR3 has 15 amino acids. CDR1 is MNHEY and CDR2 is SVGAGI in the germline V gene. CDR3 amino acids: CASSSSGAGGGELFF. In DNA form, the CDR3 reads TGTGCCAGCAGTTCGTCGGGGGCAGGAGGCGGGGAGCTGTTTTTT.

There are a few counts of this clonotype. V is TRBV7-9 and J is TRBJ2-7, with D possibly TRBD2 on 6 matching bases. Trimming removed 5 bases at V and 3 bases at J, with 17 bases between. The CDR3 covers 15 residues. CDR1 SEHNR and CDR2 FQNEAQ come from the germline V gene (reference sequence). The CDR3 sequence is CASSPSGRGGYEQYF. The CDR3 nucleotides are TGTGCCAGCAGCCCCAGCGGGCGTGGAGGCTACGAGCAGTACTTC. Together with reference TRBV7-9 and TRBJ2-7, the CDR3 gives the full variable domain: DTGVSQNPRHKITKRGQNVTFRCDPISEHNRLYWYRQTLGQGPEFLTYFQNEAQLEKSRLLSDRFSAERPKGSFSTLEIQRTEQGDSAMYLCASSPSGRGGYEQYFGPGTRLTVT.

In its sample, this clonotype was seen a few times. This sequence joins TRBV7-9 and TRBJ2-1, with D perhaps TRBD2 (6 bases). This CDR3 has 15 amino acids. Germline-derived CDR1 and CDR2 are SEHNR and FQNEAQ (reference sequence). The V and J ends lost 2 bases and 7 bases respectively, with 15 bases between them. In nucleotides, the CDR3 is TGTGCCAGCAGCTTAAGGGGAGGTAGCCCAAATGAGCAGTTCTTC. This translates into CASSLRGGSPNEQFF.

In its sample, this clonotype was seen a few times. The gene calls are TRBV6-2 or TRBV6-3 and TRBJ2-2, with TRBD1 identical over 9 bases. From germline, CDR1 is MNHEY and CDR2 SVGEGT. The CDR3 is 15 residues long. Germline trimming cut 5 bases from V and 4 bases from J; bases unmatched to any gene: 5. CDR3 nucleotide sequence: TGTGCCAGCAGTCCTAACAGGGGGCTCACCGGGGAGCTGTTTTTT. Translated, it gives CASSPNRGLTGELFF.

This chain links TRBV29-1 with TRBJ2-3; D is uncertain. The length of the CDR3 is 14 residues. Looked up from germline, CDR1 is SQVTM and CDR2 is ANQGSEA. V was trimmed by 4 bases and J by 0 bases, leaving 11 bases between them. CDR3 DNA sequence: TGCAGCGTTGGAGGTGGGCTCAGCACAGATACGCAGTATTTT. Amino acid sequence: CSVGGGLSTDTQYF.

The table lists this clonotype with a few counts. The J gene is TRBJ2-2, the V gene TRBV5-4; the D gene is possibly TRBD2 (6 bases). In germline, CDR1 is SGHNT, CDR2 YYREEE (reference sequence). This CDR3 comprises 14 residues. Trimming left V 4 bases short and J 6 bases short, with 13 bases between. CDR3 protein: CASSTGLQPGELFF. The CDR3 nucleotides are TGTGCCAGCAGCACGGGACTCCAACCCGGGGAGCTGTTTTTT.

This clonotype was seen many times. The gene calls are TRBV12-3 or TRBV12-4 and TRBJ2-7; possibly TRBD1 for D (6 bases). Trimming took off 6 bases at V and 5 bases at J, with 14 bases between the two ends. This CDR3 region has 13 residues. CDR3 sequence: CASSYRDFDEQYF. The CDR3 DNA reads as TGTGCCAGCAGCTACAGGGATTTCGACGAGCAGTACTTC.

The sample holds a few counts of this clonotype. The V gene is TRBV13, the J gene TRBJ2-3; 8 bases are a match to TRBD2. The CDR3 length is 15 residues. Trimming cost V 5 bases and J 0 bases; bases outside gene matches: 4. The germline V gene has CDR1 PRHDT and CDR2 FYEKMQ (reference sequence). CDR3 region: CASSVAGTSTDTQYF. CDR3 DNA: TGTGCCAGCAGCGTAGCGGGGACTAGCACAGATACGCAGTATTTT.

This clonotype turned up a few times. The chain recombines TRBV9 with TRBJ2-2, with D tentatively TRBD2 (5 bases). The CDR3 contains 14 residues. Germline V gene lookup returns CDR1 SGDLS and CDR2 YYNGEE. V dropped 5 bases and J dropped 8 bases, with 16 bases sitting between them. The CDR3: CASRPDYARGELFF. CDR3 coding DNA: TGTGCCAGCAGGCCCGACTATGCTCGGGGGGAGCTGTTTTTT.

This clonotype was recorded a few times. V and J are TRBV7-2 and TRBJ2-2; D might be TRBD1 or TRBD2, each matching 5 bases. The germline V gene has CDR1 SGHTA and CDR2 FQGNSA. The CDR3 is 17 amino acids. V gave up 5 bases and J gave up 2 bases, with 18 bases separating them. DNA for the CDR3: TGTGCCAGCAGCCGATCGTCCGGGACGGTTAACACCGGGGAGCTGTTTTTT. The encoded protein is CASSRSSGTVNTGELFF.

This clonotype was seen more than once but under ten times. The rearrangement uses TRBV12-3 or TRBV12-4 and TRBJ2-3; D call uncertain. Trimming took 2 bases from V and 2 from J, leaving 11 bases between them. The CDR3 spans 15 residues. In nucleotides, the CDR3 is TGTGCCAGCAGTTTAAAGTTGGAACCCACAGATACGCAGTATTTT. Translation: CASSLKLEPTDTQYF.

This clonotype was counted a few times. This chain links TRBV28 with TRBJ1-6; possibly TRBD1 for D (5 bases). V lost 8 bases to trimming and J lost 0 bases, with 11 bases between them. Germline V gene sequence: CDR1 MDHEN, CDR2 SYDVKM. The CDR3 totals 15 residues. CDR3 residues: CASDGTSSYNSPLHF. The CDR3 DNA reads as TGTGCCAGCGACGGGACCAGCTCCTATAATTCACCCCTCCACTTT.

The chain joins TRBV20-1 to TRBJ2-2; 10 positions match TRBD2. Germline-derived CDR1 and CDR2 are DFQATT and SNEGSKA (reference sequence). After removal of 4 bases from V and 0 bases from J, the junction contained 2 bases not matched to a gene. This CDR3 has 15 residues. The CDR3 DNA is TGCAGTGCTACTAGCGGGGGCTCGAACACCGGGGAGCTGTTTTTT. It yields the protein CSATSGGSNTGELFF.

Only a few counts were recorded for this clonotype. This sequence joins TRBV9 and TRBJ2-2, with D tentatively TRBD2 (6 bases). Deletions cut 2 bases from V and 7 bases from J, with 12 bases between. The CDR3 is made up of 14 amino acids. Germline V CDR1 and CDR2: SGDLS, YYNGEE. CDR3 sequence (DNA): TGTGCCAGCAGCGTCCGTGCGGGATTCGGGGAGCTGTTTTTT. Translating it yields CASSVRAGFGELFF.

V and J are TRBV5-8 and TRBJ2-1; 8 positions match TRBD2. CDR1 and CDR2 from the germline V gene are SGHTS and YDEGEE. The CDR3 is 17 amino acids. Trimming took 1 base from V and 1 from J; bases not matched to a gene: 7. CDR3 bases: TGTGCCAGCAGCTTGCATTGGACTAGCAATTCCTACAATGAGCAGTTCTTC. Translated, it gives CASSLHWTSNSYNEQFF. The full variable domain, in which reference TRBV5-8 and TRBJ2-1 provide the parts outside the CDR3, is EAGVTQSPTHLIKTRGQQATLRCSPISGHTSVYWYQQALGLGLQFLLWYDEGEERNRGNFPPRFSGRQFPNYSSELNVNALELEDSALYLCASSLHWTSNSYNEQFFGPGTRLTVL.

V and J are TRBV20-1 and TRBJ2-7, with D tentatively TRBD1 (6 bases). Germline values: CDR1 DFQATT, CDR2 SNEGSKA (reference sequence). This CDR3 has 13 residues. Trimming cost V 1 base and J 4 bases, with 11 bases left between them. The chain's CDR3 is CSARVGAEYEQYF. CDR3 nucleotides: TGCAGTGCTAGAGTGGGGGCCGAATACGAGCAGTACTTC.

There are a few counts of this clonotype. This chain links TRBV12-3 or TRBV12-4 with TRBJ2-1; TRBD2 matches 7 bases. V was pared by 3 bases and J by 1 base, with 3 bases of the junction left unmatched. The CDR3 sequence is 15 residues long. CDR3 in DNA: TGTGCCAGCAGTTTTTCTAGCGGATCCTACAATGAGCAGTTCTTC. As protein: CASSFSSGSYNEQFF.

V and J are TRBV7-2 and TRBJ2-7, with TRBD2 matching over 8 bases. Germline V CDR1 and CDR2: SGHTA, FQGNSA. The V and J ends lost 2 bases and 4 bases, in that order; junction bases with no gene match: 4. The CDR3 length is 14 residues. As DNA, the CDR3 is TGTGCCAGCAGCTTAAGTGCTAGCGGGTACGAGCAGTACTTC. Its translation is CASSLSASGYEQYF. The entire variable domain, with the rest obtained from reference TRBV7-2 and TRBJ2-7, is as follows: GAGVSQSPSNKVTEKGKDVELRCDPISGHTALYWYRQSLGQGLEFLIYFQGNSAPDKSGLPSDRFSAERTGGSVSTLTIQRTQQEDSAVYLCASSLSASGYEQYFGPGTRLTVT.

This clonotype was seen repeatedly, ten times or more. The rearrangement links TRBV25-1 to TRBJ2-7; tentatively, D is TRBD2 (6 bases). The V and J ends lost 8 bases and 2 bases respectively, with 10 bases between them. Germline lookup yields CDR1 MGHDK and CDR2 SYGVNS. This CDR3 is 12 amino acids long. This chain's CDR3 is CASRDSPYEQYF. The CDR3 DNA reads TGTGCCAGCCGGGACTCACCCTACGAGCAGTACTTC.